This T cell receptor (beta chain) was sequenced for a study of T-cell memory formation after mild COVID-19. The overall study: Largely donor-specific TCR clusters were found. Regarding the study as a whole: Most CD4+ clones that shrank were in CM and EM, while CD8+ ones turned up in EMRA. Some clones that responded were present in memory (sampled pre-infection), which suggests cross-reactive memory joined.

A note on this clonotype: Its target is unknown.

The V and J ends lost 0 bases and 4 bases respectively, with 14 bases between them. The CDR3 loop spans 16 amino acids. CDR1 and CDR2 from the germline V gene are SGHRS and YFSETQ. Employing constant-segment primers, 5'RACE generated TCR alpha and TCR beta cDNA libraries bearing sample barcodes and UMIs. From the 5' RACE reads, TCRdb called clonotypes with MiXCR, one entry per CDR3 protein. The data show around 250,000 distinct CDR3 sequences, with around 15% seen just once and 20% to 25% held by the top ten. Sequencing was performed on PBMCs or a T cell subset sorted from them (not recorded which). This sequence joins TRBV5-1 and TRBJ1-3; possibly TRBD1 for D (6 bases). This TCR was recovered from a man between 18 and 29 years old who had mild COVID-19 (a few samples of this study predate the infection). Cell type and time point are not known. The CDR3 here is CASSLAGAIGGNTIYF. CDR3 in DNA: TGCGCCAGCAGCTTGGCGGGGGCCATCGGAGGAAACACCATATATTTT.